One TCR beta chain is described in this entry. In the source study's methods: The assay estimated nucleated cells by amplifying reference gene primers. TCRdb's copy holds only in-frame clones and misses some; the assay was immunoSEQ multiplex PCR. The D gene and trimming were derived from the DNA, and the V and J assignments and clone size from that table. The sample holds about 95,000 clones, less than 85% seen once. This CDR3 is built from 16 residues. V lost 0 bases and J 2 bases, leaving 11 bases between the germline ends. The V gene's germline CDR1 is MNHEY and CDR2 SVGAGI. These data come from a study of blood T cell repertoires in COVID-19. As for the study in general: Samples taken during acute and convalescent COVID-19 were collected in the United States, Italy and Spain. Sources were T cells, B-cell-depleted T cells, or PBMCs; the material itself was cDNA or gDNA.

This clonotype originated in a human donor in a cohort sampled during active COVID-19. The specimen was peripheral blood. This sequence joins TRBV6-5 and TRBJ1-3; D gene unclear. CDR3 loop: CASSYSRGRAGNTIYF. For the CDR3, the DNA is TGTGCCAGCAGTTACTCGAGAGGGAGAGCTGGAAACACCATATATTTT.